These 7 T cell receptor beta chains came from one sample sequenced in a study of regulatory T cells in long-lasting Graves disease. Construction of the TCR beta libraries employed iRepertoire HTBI primers in conjunction with Arm-PCR of CDR3 regions. TCRdb independently ran MiXCR on the multiplex PCR reads; one entry per CDR3 protein. The sample gives fewer than 650,000 distinct CDR3 sequences, about 15% of which show up once; approximately 18% is in the top ten. Documented time point: newly diagnosed GD, antithyroid drugs for less than 3 months. Construction of the TCR library relied on RNA isolated from PBMCs. The same sample was also used in a study of T cells in Graves' hyperthyroidism and ophthalmopathy.

The sample here was peripheral blood mononuclear cells (PBMCs), taken at new diagnosis, from a patient treated with antithyroid drugs. These receptors came from a woman aged 25 to 39 with Graves disease.

This clonotype was seen only a few times. This may be a read error, as it is one base from a much larger clone. The chain uses TRBV7-9 and TRBJ2-7, with 10 positions matching TRBD1. The germline CDR1 and CDR2 sequences are SEHNR and FQNEAQ (reference sequence). CDR3 size: 14 residues. J lost 2 bases, V lost 7 bases, and 5 bases had no gene match. The CDR3 nucleotides read TGTGCCAGCACTTCCGGGACAGGGGCCTACGAGCAGTACTTC. Encoded protein: CASTSGTGAYEQYF.

The table lists this clonotype with many counts. The DNA of the CDR3 is TGTGCCTGGAGTGTCGGGGGGGAGCTGTTTTTT. This codes for CAWSVGGELFF. This chain joins TRBV30 and TRBJ2-2; D call uncertain. The CDR3 is made up of 11 amino acids. V was trimmed by 0 bases and J by 8 bases, leaving 4 bases between them. Germline V gene sequence: CDR1 GTSNPN, CDR2 SVGIG (reference sequence).

This clonotype has at least ten counts. The V and J genes are TRBV28 and TRBJ1-2; D gene unclear. Germline V gene sequence: CDR1 MDHEN, CDR2 SYDVKM. This CDR3 spans 14 amino acids. V lost 3 bases and J 8 bases, leaving 16 bases between the germline ends. The CDR3 nucleotides read TGTGCCAGCAGTTTCCTCATGGTCGGAGGGGGCTACACCTTC. It is translated as CASSFLMVGGGYTF.

This clonotype was counted between two and nine times. The chain combines TRBV28 with TRBJ1-2; 10 nucleotides match TRBD1. With V trimmed by 6 bases and J by 0 bases, 16 bases remained unmatched. Germline V gives CDR1 MDHEN, CDR2 SYDVKM. CDR3 length: 19 residues. The CDR3, as DNA: TGTGCCAGCAGCACTAGCCCGGGACAGGGGCTTTATACTAACTATGGCTACACCTTC. The encoded protein is CASSTSPGQGLYTNYGYTF.

There are many counts of this clonotype. The rearrangement links TRBV12-3 or TRBV12-4 to TRBJ1-5; D is unclear. The CDR3 runs to 16 residues. V lost 5 bases to trimming and J lost 0 bases, with 14 bases between them. The CDR3 here is CASSPTGRDSNQPQHF. CDR3 coding DNA: TGTGCCAGCAGTCCTACGGGGAGGGATAGCAATCAGCCCCAGCATTTT.

The table lists this clonotype with many counts. V is TRBV7-9 and J is TRBJ2-3, with unresolved D. Germline V gene data show CDR1 as SEHNR and CDR2 as FQNEAQ (reference sequence). Trimming took 6 bases from V and 4 from J, leaving 8 bases between them. This CDR3 comprises 12 residues. CDR3 region: CASRSTADTQYF. The CDR3 nucleotides are TGTGCCAGCAGGAGTACGGCAGATACGCAGTATTTT. The full variable domain, with the rest looked up from reference TRBV7-9 and TRBJ2-3, is DTGVSQNPRHKITKRGQNVTFRCDPISEHNRLYWYRQTLGQGPEFLTYFQNEAQLEKSRLLSDRFSAERPKGSFSTLEIQRTEQGDSAMYLCASRSTADTQYFGPGTRLTVL.

This clonotype was seen many times. The chain employs TRBV20-1 and TRBJ1-1, with D possibly matching TRBD1 (5 bases). Germline V CDR1 and CDR2: DFQATT, SNEGSKA (reference sequence). The CDR3 totals 12 residues. The CDR3 nucleotides read TGCATCCCCTTAGGGGCCGACACTGAAGCTTTCTTT. This sequence encodes CIPLGADTEAFF.